This T cell receptor beta chain came from a study of cytomegalovirus exposure and HLA in healthy donors. Assay used: immunoSEQ multiplex PCR; TCRdb lists only in-frame clones, some missing. The profile shows around 150,000 clones, roughly four fifths of them singletons. Germline V CDR1 and CDR2: MNHEY, SVGAGI. The CDR3 runs to 13 residues. The ends were cut back, 0 bases at V and 6 bases at J, with 6 bases in the middle. This clone appeared once. The chain couples TRBV6-5 to TRBJ1-5; D unclear. The TCR was taken from a man aged 30 to 39 in good health and CMV-seropositive. Material for sequencing was PBMCs. The CDR3 here is CASSYSIGQPQHF. CDR3 in DNA: TGTGCCAGCAGTTACTCGATCGGTCAGCCCCAGCATTTT.